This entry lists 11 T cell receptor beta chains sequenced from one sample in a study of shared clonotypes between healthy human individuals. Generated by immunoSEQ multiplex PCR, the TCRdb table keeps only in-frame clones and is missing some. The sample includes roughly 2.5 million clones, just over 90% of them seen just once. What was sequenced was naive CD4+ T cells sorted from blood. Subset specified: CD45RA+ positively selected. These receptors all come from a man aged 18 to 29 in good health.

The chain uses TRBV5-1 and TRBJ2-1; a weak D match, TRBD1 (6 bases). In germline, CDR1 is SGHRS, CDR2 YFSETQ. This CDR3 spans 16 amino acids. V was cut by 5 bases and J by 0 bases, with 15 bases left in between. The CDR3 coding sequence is TGCGCCAGCAGACAGGACAGTACAAGCTCCTACAATGAGCAGTTCTTC. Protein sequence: CASRQDSTSSYNEQFF. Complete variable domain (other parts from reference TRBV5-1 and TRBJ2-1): KAGVTQTPRYLIKTRGQQVTLSCSPISGHRSVSWYQQTPGQGLQFLFEYFSETQRNKGNFPGRFSGRQFSNSRSEMNVSTLELGDSALYLCASRQDSTSSYNEQFFGPGTRLTVL.

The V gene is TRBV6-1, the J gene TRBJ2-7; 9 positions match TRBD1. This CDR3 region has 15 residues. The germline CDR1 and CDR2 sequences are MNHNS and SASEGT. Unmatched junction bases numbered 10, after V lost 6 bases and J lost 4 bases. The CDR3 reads CASSAAGTGIYEQYF. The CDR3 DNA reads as TGTGCCAGCAGCGCTGCCGGGACAGGGATTTACGAGCAGTACTTC.

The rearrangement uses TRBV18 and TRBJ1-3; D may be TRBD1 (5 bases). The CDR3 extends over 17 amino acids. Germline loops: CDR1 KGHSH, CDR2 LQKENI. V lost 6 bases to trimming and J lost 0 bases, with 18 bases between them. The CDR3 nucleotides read TGTGCCAGCTCCGTCGTCGGGACGGGCCACTCTGGAAACACCATATATTTT. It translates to CASSVVGTGHSGNTIYF.

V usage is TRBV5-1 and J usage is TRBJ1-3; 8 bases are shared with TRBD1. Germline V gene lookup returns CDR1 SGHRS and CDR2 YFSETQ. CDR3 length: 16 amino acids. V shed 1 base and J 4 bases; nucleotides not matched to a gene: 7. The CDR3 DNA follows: TGCGCCAGCAGCTTGTCTCAGGGGGCTTGGGGAAACACCATATATTTT. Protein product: CASSLSQGAWGNTIYF.

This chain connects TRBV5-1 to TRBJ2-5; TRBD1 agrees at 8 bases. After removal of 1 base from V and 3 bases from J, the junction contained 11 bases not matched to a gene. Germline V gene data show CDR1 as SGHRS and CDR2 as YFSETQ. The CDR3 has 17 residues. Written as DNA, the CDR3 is TGCGCCAGCAGCTTGATGACGGGACAGGCCTTCAAAGAGACCCAGTACTTC. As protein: CASSLMTGQAFKETQYF.

CDR3 DNA sequence: TGTGCCAGCAGCTTGCAGGGGCCACGAAACACCATATATTTT. Protein: CASSLQGPRNTIYF. The gene calls are TRBV5-4 and TRBJ1-3, with TRBD1 as a possible D gene (6 bases). The V end was cut by 1 base, the J end by 5 bases, with 10 bases between. Germline lookup yields CDR1 SGHNT and CDR2 YYREEE (reference sequence). The CDR3 totals 14 residues.

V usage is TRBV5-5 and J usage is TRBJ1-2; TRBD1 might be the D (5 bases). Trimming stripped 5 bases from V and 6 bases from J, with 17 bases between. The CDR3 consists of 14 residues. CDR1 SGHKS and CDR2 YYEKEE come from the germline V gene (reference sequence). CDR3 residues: CASSSGFTFHGYTF. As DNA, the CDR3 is TGTGCCAGCAGTTCAGGGTTTACGTTCCATGGCTACACCTTC.

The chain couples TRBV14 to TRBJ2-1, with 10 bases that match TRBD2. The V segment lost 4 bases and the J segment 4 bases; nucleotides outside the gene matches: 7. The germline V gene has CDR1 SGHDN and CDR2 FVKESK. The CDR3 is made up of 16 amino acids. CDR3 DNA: TGTGCCAGCAGCCTAAAGCGGGGGGGCTGGTACAATGAGCAGTTCTTC. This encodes CASSLKRGGWYNEQFF.

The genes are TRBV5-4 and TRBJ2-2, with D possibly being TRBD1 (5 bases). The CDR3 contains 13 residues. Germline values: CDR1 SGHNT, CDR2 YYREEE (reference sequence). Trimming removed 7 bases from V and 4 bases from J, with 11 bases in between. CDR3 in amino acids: CASVGRVTGELFF. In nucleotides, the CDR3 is TGTGCCAGCGTCGGCAGGGTCACCGGGGAGCTGTTTTTT.

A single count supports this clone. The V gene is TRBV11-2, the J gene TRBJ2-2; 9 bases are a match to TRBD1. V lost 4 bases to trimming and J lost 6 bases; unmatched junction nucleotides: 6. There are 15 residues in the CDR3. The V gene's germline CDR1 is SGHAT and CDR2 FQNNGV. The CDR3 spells CASSSGQGVPGELFF. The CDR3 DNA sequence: TGTGCCAGCAGCTCGGGACAGGGTGTCCCCGGGGAGCTGTTTTTT.

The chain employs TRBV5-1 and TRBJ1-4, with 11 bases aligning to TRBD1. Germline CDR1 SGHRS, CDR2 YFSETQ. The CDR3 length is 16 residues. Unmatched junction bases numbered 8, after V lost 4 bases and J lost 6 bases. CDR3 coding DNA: TGCGCCAGCAGCCAGCGATGGACAGGGGGCTATGAAAAACTGTTTTTT. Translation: CASSQRWTGGYEKLFF. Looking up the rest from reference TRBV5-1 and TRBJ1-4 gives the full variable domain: KAGVTQTPRYLIKTRGQQVTLSCSPISGHRSVSWYQQTPGQGLQFLFEYFSETQRNKGNFPGRFSGRQFSNSRSEMNVSTLELGDSALYLCASSQRWTGGYEKLFFGSGTQLSVL.